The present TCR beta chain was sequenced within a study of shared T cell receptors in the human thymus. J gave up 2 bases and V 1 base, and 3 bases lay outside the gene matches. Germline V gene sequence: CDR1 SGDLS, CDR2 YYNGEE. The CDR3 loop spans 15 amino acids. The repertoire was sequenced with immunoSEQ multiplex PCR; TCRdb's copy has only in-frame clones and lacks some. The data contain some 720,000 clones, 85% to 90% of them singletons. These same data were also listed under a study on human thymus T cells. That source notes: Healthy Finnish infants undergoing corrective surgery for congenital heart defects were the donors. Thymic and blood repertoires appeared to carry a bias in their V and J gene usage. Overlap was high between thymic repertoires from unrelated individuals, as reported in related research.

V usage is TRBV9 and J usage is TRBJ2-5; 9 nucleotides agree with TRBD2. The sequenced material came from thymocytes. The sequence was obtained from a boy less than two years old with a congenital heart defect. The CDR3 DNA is TGTGCCAGCAGCGTATTGAGCGGGAGGCAAGAGACCCAGTACTTC. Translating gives CASSVLSGRQETQYF.